The present T cell receptor (beta chain) was sequenced within a study of shared clonotypes between healthy human individuals. Study-level points and caveats: Large sequencing depth failed to make sorted-subset sequencing complete, rarefaction showed.

On this clone itself: Its antigen remains unknown.

Data came from immunoSEQ multiplex PCR; TCRdb stores just in-frame clones and leaves some out. The sample holds approximately 2,000,000 clones; 90% to 95% are singletons and the top ten take 1.5% to 2%. CDR1 is LNHNV and CDR2 is YYDKDF in the germline V gene (reference sequence). V lost 5 bases and J 6 bases, leaving 20 bases between the germline ends. The CDR3 sequence is 16 residues long. The naive CD8 subset, CD45RO-negative cells positively selected for CCR7, excluded terminally differentiated effector memory CD45RA+ cells. V is TRBV15 and J is TRBJ1-5, with D perhaps TRBD1 (6 bases). The sequence came from a man younger than 35 in good health. Some clones in this sample may be carry-over from other donors' samples. Sequenced sample: naive CD8+ T cells from PBMCs. The CDR3 sequence is CATSGQWGASGQPQHF. The CDR3 region has the DNA TGTGCCACCAGCGGCCAATGGGGGGCGTCAGGTCAGCCCCAGCATTTT.